The T cell receptor (beta chain) under discussion was sequenced for a study of blood T cell repertoires in COVID-19. Study-wide context: The cDNA or gDNA used as material had been derived from T cells, B-cell-depleted T cells, or PBMCs.

A note on this clone: No conserved phenylalanine or tryptophan ends this CDR3, so it is likely a read error. It is unclear where the CDR3 begins or ends on the DNA, so no DNA is shown, and the CDR3 is as TCRdb lists it.

CDR1 DFQATT and CDR2 SNEGSKA come from the germline V gene (reference sequence). Termini included, the CDR3 measures 8 amino acids. Assay used: immunoSEQ multiplex PCR; TCRdb lists only in-frame clones, some missing. The table lists over 20,000 clones, approximately 90% of them singletons. This sequence originates from a man between 65 and 79 years old with active COVID-19. Material: peripheral blood. The chain is built from TRBV20-1 and TRBJ2-7; the D call in the table, TRBD2, was not verified against the DNA. This CDR3 is CSAPVSGI.